This T cell receptor (beta chain) was profiled in a study of blood T cells in healthy people across ages. Study-level findings and limits: The study could not conclusively compare naive and antigen-experienced cells, given its unsorted PBMCs.

This clonotype was counted ten times or more. The target antigen is unknown. Per the germline V gene, CDR1 is SQVTM and CDR2 is ANQGSEA. J was trimmed by 7 bases and V by 4 bases; bases with no gene match: 0. The CDR3 is made up of 12 amino acids. A second PCR of roughly 7 to 11 cycles used a sample-barcoded 5' primer and a J-beta primer mix. One entry per CDR3 protein results from TCRdb running MiXCR on the 5' RACE reads. The sample holds around 940,000 distinct CDR3 sequences, just over 50% seen once. J is TRBJ2-7 and V is TRBV29-1, with TRBD2 matching 14 bases. Sequencing input: blood. The sequence came from a woman between 55 and 75 years old in good health. In nucleotides, the CDR3 is TGCAGCGTTGGACTAGCGGGAGGGGAGCAGTACTTC. Translating it yields CSVGLAGGEQYF.